Here is one TCR beta chain with its context. Its specificity is unknown. The CDR3 runs 15 residues. Between the trimmed V and J ends, which lost 5 bases and 8 bases, there was a span of 19 bases. Looked up from germline, CDR1 is SNHLY and CDR2 is FYNNEI. The data were taken from a study of blood T cells in healthy people across ages. General study results and limits: Diversity of TCR beta per million T cells declined in a roughly linear way with age. CMV status of donors was unknown, possibly confounding expanded clonotype changes.

Primers used in a second PCR of about 6 to 11 cycles were a sample-barcoded 5' primer and a J-beta primer mix. Each CDR3 protein gets one entry after TCRdb re-called the 5' RACE reads with MiXCR. The sample has 550,000 to 650,000 distinct CDR3 sequences, approximately 30% seen once. J is TRBJ1-3 and V is TRBV2; possibly TRBD1 for D (6 bases). The TCR sequence derives from a woman older than 75 in good health. The material sequenced was blood. The CDR3 here is CASSTTGIRLDTIYF. CDR3 sequence (DNA): TGTGCCAGCAGTACCACAGGGATTAGGTTAGACACCATATATTTT.